This TCR beta chain is drawn from a study of blood T cell repertoires in COVID-19. Turning to the study itself: Sample material is recorded as cDNA or gDNA derived from T cells, B-cell-depleted T cells, or PBMCs.

How the authors handled the data: Counts of nucleated cells, estimated from reference gene primer amplification, were obtained. Assay: immunoSEQ multiplex PCR; the TCRdb copy retains only in-frame clones and omits some. The V and J calls and the clone size are those of that table, but D and trimming were determined from the DNA. The profile shows a few hundred thousand clones, approximately 86% of them singletons. The CDR3 extends over 13 amino acids. Germline CDR1 and CDR2: KGHSH and LQKENI. Trimming left V 2 bases short and J 2 bases short, with 6 bases between. The chain uses TRBV18 and TRBJ1-2; D might be TRBD1 (6 bases). The sequence came from a woman between 65 and 79 years old with active or convalescent COVID-19. The sequencing sample was made of peripheral blood. This chain's CDR3 is CASSPDRNYGYTF. CDR3 nucleotides: TGTGCCAGCTCACCAGACAGGAACTATGGCTACACCTTC.